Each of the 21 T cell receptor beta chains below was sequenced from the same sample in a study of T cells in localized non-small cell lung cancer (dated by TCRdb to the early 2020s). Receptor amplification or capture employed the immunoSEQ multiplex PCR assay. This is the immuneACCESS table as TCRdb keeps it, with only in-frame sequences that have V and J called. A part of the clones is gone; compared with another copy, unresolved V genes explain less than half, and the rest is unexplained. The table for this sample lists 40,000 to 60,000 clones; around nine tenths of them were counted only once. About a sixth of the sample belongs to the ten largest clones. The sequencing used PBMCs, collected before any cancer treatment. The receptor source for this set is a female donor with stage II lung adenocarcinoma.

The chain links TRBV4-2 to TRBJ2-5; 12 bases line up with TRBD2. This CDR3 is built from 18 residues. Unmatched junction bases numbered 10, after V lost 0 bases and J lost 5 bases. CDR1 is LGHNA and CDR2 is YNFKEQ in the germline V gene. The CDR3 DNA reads TGTGCCAGCAGCCAAGAGCTAGCGGGGGGGCCAGTTGCGGAGACCCAGTACTTC. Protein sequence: CASSQELAGGPVAETQYF.

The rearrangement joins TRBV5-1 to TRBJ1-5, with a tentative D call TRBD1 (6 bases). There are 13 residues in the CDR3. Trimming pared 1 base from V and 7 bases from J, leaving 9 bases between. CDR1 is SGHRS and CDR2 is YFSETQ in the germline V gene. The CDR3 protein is CASSLSTGQPQHF. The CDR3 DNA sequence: TGCGCCAGCAGCTTGAGTACAGGGCAGCCCCAGCATTTT.

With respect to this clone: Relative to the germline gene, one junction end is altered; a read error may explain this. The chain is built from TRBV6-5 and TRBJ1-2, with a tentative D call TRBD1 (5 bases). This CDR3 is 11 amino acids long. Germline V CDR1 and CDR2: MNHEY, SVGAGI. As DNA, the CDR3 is TGTGCCAGCAGTTACGGGGGGGGAGAGCACTTC. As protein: CASSYGGGEHF.

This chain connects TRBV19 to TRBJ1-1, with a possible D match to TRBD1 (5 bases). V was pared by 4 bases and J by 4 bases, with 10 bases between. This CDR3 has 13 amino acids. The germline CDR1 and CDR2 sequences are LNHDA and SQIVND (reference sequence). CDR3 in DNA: TGTGCCAGTAGTACCGACAGTCCCACTGAAGCTTTCTTT. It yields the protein CASSTDSPTEAFF.

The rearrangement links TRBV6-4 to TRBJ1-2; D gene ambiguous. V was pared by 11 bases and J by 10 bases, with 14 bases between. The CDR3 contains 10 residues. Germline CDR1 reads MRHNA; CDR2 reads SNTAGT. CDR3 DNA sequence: TGTGCCTGGCCCCTGGGGTACTACACCTTC. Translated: CAWPLGYYTF.

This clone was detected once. The CDR3: CAISESGQLETQYF. Written as DNA, the CDR3 is TGTGCCATCAGTGAGTCGGGACAGTTGGAGACCCAGTACTTC. The V gene is TRBV10-3, the J gene TRBJ2-5; 7 bases agree with TRBD1. V dropped 0 bases and J dropped 5; count of bases not matched to a gene: 3. Germline V CDR1 and CDR2: ENHRY, SYGVKD. The CDR3 consists of 14 residues.

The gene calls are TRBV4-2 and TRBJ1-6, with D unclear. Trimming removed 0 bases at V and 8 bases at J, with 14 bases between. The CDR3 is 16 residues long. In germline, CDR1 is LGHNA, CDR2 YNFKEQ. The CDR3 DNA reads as TGTGCCAGCAGCCAAGATCCCGCAGTCAAGGATTCACCCCTCCACTTT. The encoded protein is CASSQDPAVKDSPLHF.

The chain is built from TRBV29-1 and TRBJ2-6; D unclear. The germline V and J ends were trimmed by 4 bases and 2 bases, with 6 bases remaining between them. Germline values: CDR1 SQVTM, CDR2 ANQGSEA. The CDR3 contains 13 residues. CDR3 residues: CSVGLTGANVLTF. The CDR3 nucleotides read TGCAGCGTTGGACTTACTGGGGCCAACGTCCTGACTTTC.

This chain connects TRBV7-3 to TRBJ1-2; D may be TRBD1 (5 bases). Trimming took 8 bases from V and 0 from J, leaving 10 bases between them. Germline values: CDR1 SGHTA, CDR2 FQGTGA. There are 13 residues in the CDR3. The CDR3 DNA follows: TGTGCCAGCGGGGACCAACCTAACTATGGCTACACCTTC. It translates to CASGDQPNYGYTF.

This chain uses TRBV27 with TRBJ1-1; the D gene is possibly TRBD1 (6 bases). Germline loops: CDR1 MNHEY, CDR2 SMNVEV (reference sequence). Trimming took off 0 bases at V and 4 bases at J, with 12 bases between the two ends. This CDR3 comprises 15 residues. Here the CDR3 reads CASSLSGQWGTEAFF. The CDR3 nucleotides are TGTGCCAGCAGTTTATCTGGACAGTGGGGCACTGAAGCTTTCTTT.

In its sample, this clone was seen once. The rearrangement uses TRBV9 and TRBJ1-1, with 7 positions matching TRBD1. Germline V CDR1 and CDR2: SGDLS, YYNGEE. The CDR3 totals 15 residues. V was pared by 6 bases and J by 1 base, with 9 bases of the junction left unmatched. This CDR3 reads CASNPQGTRNTEAFF. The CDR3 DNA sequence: TGTGCCAGCAACCCACAGGGGACAAGGAACACTGAAGCTTTCTTT.

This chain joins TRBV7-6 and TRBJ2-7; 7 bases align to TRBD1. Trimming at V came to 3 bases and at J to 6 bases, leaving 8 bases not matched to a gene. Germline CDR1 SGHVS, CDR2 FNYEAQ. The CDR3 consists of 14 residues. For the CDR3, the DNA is TGTGCCAGCAGCTTCTCCGGGACAGCTGGCGAGCAGTACTTC. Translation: CASSFSGTAGEQYF.

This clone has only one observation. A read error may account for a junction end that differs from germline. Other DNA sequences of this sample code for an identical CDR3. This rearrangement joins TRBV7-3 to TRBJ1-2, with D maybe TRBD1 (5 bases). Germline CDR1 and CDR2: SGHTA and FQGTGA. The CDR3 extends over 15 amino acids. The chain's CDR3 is CASSLRKGPNYGYTF. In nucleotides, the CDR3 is TGTGCTAGCAGCTTAAGAAAGGGACCTAACTATGGCTACACCTTC.

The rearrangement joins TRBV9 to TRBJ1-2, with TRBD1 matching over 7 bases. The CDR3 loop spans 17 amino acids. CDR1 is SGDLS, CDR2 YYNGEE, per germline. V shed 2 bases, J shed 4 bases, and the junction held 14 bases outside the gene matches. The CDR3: CASSVDHQGEKFYGYTF. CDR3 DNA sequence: TGTGCCAGCAGCGTCGATCACCAGGGGGAAAAATTCTATGGCTACACCTTC.

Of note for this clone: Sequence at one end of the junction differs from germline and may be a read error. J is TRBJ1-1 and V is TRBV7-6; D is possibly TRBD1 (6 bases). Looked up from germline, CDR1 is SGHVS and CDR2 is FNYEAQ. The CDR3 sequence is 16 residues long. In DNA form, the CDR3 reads TGTGCCAGCAGCTTAAATAAGGGGGGCGTACTGACTGGAGCTTTCTTT. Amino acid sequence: CASSLNKGGVLTGAFF.

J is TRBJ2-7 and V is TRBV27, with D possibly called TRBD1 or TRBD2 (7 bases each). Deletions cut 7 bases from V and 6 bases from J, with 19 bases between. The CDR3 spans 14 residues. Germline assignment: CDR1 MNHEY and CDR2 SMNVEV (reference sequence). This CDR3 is CASTSLGRGGEQYF. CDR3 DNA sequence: TGTGCCAGCACGTCCTTGGGCAGGGGGGGCGAGCAGTACTTC.

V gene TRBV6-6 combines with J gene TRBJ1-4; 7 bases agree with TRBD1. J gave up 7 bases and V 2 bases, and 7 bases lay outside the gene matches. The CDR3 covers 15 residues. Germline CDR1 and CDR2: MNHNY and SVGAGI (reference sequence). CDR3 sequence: CASSYPQGGGEKLFF. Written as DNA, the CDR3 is TGTGCCAGCAGTTACCCCCAGGGGGGCGGTGAAAAACTGTTTTTT.

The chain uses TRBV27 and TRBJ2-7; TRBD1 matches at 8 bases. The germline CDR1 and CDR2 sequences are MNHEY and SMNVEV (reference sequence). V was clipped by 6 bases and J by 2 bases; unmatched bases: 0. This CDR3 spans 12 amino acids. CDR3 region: CASRDRAYEQYF. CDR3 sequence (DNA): TGTGCCAGCAGGGACAGGGCCTACGAGCAGTACTTC.

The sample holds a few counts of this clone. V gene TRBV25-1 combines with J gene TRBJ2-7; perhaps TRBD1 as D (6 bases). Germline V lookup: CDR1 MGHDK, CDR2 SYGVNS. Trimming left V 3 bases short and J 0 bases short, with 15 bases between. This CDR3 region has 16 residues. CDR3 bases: TGTGCCAGCAGTGATGACAGGCCATCTTACTCCTACGAGCAGTACTTC. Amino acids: CASSDDRPSYSYEQYF.

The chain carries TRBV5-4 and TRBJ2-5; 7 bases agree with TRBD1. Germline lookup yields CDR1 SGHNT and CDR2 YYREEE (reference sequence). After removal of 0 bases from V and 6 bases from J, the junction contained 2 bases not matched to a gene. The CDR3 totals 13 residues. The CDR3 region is CASSLVRGKTQYF. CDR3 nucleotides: TGTGCCAGCAGCTTGGTCAGGGGGAAGACCCAGTACTTC.

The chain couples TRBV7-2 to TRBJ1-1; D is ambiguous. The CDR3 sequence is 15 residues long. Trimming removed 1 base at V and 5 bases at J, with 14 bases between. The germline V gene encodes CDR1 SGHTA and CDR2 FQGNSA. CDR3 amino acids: CASSLELTPSTEAFF. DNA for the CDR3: TGTGCCAGCAGCTTAGAGTTGACCCCAAGTACTGAAGCTTTCTTT.